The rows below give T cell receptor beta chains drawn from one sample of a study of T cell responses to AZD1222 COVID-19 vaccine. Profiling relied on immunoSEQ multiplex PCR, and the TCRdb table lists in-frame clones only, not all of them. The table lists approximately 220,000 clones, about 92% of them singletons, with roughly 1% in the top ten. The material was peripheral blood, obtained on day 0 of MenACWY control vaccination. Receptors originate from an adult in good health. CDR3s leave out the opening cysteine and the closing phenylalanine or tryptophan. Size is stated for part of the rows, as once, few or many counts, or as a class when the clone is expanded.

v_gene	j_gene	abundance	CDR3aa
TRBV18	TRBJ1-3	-	ASSPGTGETGNTIY
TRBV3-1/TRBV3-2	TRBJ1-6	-	ASSRGQSYNSPLH
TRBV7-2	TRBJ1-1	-	ASSLKQRTEAF
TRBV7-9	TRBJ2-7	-	ASSRRDRGRYEQY
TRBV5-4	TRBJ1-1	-	ASSAPTGGPSEAF
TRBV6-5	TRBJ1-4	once	ASKKTGSSNEKLF
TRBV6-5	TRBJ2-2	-	ASSYSPNTGELF
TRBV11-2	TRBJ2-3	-	ASSWTSGGTDTQY
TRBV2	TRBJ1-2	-	ASRFGDTSYGYT
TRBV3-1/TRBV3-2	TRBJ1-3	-	ASSPRTAAPGNTIY
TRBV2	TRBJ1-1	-	ASDRKNTEAF
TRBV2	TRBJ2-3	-	ASSDPVLAGGTDTQY
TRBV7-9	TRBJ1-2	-	ASNLRSRNYGYT
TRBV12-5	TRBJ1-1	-	ASGLGTGIEAF
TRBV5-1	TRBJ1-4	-	ASSLGQSAANEKLF
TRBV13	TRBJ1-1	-	ASSSRRRGEAF
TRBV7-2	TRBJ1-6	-	ASSKRGGNSPLH
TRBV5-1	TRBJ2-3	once	ASSWDTSTDTQY
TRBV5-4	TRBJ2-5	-	ASNKGLKETQY
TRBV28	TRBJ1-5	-	ASSFLGPRSDQPQH
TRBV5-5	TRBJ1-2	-	ASSLEGLYGYT
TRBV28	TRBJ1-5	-	ASSLGTGGFQPQH
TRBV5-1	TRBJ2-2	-	ASSLGHQNTGELF
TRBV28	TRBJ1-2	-	ASSPGTANYGYT
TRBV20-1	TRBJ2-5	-	SARDMKTQY
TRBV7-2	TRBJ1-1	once	ASSLQGYTEAF
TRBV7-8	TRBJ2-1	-	ASSSEGGGYNEQF
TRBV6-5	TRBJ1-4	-	ASSYRGTEKLF
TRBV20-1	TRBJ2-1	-	SASPTAYNEQF
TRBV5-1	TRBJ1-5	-	ASSSLSLNYSVNQPQH
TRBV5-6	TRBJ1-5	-	ASSLRDQPQH
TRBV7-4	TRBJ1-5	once	ASSADRGRDQPQH
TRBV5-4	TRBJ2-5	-	ASSRAGVRETQY
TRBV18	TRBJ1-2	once	ASSPEQGASGYT
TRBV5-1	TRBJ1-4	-	ASSFDRTNEKLF
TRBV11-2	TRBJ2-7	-	ASSPGQIYEQY
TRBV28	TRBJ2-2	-	ASSFAGGESGELF